The clone carrying this T cell receptor (beta chain) occurred many times. What it recognizes is unknown. The sample comes from a study of T cells in Graves' hyperthyroidism and ophthalmopathy. Whole-study context: Peripheral blood sampling occurred at initial diagnosis, before any treatment. Study findings and constraints: Median prediction lead before ophthalmopathy onset was about 6.7 months with the model.

The CDR3 is made up of 17 amino acids. V was shortened by 4 bases and J by 0 bases, with 17 bases between the two germline ends. Per the germline V gene, CDR1 is LGHDT and CDR2 is YNNKEL (reference sequence). Amplified TCR beta CDR3 regions came from RNA transcripts. First-round RT-PCR with HTBI primers amplified the TCR CDR3 region. TCRdb used MiXCR to reprocess the multiplex PCR reads, holding one entry per CDR3 protein. The table has 300,000 to 350,000 distinct CDR3 sequences, approximately 15% seen once; the top ten hold around a third. The V and J genes are TRBV3-1 and TRBJ2-3; possibly TRBD2 for D (6 bases). This receptor was taken from a young man with Graves' hyperthyroidism. Sequencing input: blood. Written as DNA, the CDR3 is TGTGCCAGCAGCCCAGGCGGATGGGCGGGGAGCACAGATACGCAGTATTTT. Protein: CASSPGGWAGSTDTQYF.